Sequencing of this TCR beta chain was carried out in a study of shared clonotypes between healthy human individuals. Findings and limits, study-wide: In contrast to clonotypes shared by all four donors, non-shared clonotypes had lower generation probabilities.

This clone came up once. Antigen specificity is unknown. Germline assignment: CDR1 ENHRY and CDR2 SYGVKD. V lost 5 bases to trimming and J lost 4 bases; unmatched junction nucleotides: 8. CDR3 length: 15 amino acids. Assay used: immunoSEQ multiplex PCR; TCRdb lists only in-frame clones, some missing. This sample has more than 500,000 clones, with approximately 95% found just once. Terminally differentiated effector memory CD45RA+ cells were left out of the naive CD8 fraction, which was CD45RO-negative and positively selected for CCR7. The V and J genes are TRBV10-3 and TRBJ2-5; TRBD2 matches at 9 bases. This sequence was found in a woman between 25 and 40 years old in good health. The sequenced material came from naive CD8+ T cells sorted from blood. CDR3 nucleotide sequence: TGTGCCATCAGTCTTAGCGGGGGCCTAGCAGAGACCCAGTACTTC. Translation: CAISLSGGLAETQYF.